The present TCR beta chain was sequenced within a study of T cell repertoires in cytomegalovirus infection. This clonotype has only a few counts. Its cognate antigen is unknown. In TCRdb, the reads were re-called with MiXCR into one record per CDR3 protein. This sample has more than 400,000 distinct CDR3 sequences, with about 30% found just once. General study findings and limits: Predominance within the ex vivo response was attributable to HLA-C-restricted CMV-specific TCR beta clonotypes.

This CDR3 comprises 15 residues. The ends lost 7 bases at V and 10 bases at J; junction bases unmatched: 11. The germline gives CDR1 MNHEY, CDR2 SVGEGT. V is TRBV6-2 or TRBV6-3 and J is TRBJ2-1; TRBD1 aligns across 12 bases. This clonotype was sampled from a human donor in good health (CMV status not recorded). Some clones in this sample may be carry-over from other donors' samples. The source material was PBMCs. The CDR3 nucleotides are TGTGCCAGCAACAACCCGGGGACAGGGGGCAGAGAGCAGTTCTTC. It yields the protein CASNNPGTGGREQFF.